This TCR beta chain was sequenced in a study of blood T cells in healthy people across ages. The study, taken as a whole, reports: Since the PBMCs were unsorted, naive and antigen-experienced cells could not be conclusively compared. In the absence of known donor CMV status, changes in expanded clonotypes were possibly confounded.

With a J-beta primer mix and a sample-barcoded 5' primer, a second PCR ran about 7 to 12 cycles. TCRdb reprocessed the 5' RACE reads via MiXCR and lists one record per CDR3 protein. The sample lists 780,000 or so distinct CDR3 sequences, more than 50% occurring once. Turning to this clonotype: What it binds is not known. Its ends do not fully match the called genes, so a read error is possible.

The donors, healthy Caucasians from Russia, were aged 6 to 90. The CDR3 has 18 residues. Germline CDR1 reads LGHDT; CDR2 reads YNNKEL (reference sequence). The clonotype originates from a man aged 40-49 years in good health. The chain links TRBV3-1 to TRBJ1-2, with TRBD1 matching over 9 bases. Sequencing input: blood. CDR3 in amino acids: CASNQKFSPGQGIYGYTF. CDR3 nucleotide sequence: TGTGCCAGCAACCAAAAATTCTCCCCCGGACAGGGGATCTATGGCTACACCTTC.